This is a list of T cell receptor beta chains from one sample in a study of CD8 T cells in Susac syndrome. TCRdb re-called the immunoSEQ multiplex PCR reads with MiXCR, one entry per CDR3 protein. Counted here are over 120,000 distinct CDR3 sequences, around 93% occurring once; the ten biggest clones make up 0.14%. The sequencing input was CD4+ T cells from PBMCs. Receptor source: a human donor with Susac syndrome. CDR3s include the opening cysteine and the closing phenylalanine or tryptophan. A D gene is named only where the DNA matches it firmly. The size of a clone is reported for some rows only, either as once, few or many, or as a class for expanded clones.

clone size	D gene	V gene	CDR3 length	J gene	CDR3 DNA	CDR3 protein
.	TRBD2	TRBV5-1	15	TRBJ2-2	TGCGCCAGCAGCTTGACCAGCGGGAGTGCCGGGGAGCTGTTTTTT	CASSLTSGSAGELFF
once	.	TRBV12-3/TRBV12-4	13	TRBJ2-4	TGTGCCAGCAGTTTCACAGAACGAAACATTCAGTACTTC	CASSFTERNIQYF
.	.	TRBV18	15	TRBJ2-3	TGTGCCAGCTCACCCTTCGGAGAGAGCACAGATACGCAGTATTTT	CASSPFGESTDTQYF
.	.	TRBV27	16	TRBJ1-1	TGTGCCAGCAGTCATAGGTCGGGGAATCTGAACACTGAAGCTTTCTTT	CASSHRSGNLNTEAFF
.	.	TRBV5-4	13	TRBJ2-7	TGTGCCAGCAGCCGCCTCCCCACCTACGAGCAGTACTTC	CASSRLPTYEQYF
.	TRBD2	TRBV29-1	13	TRBJ2-1	TGCAGCTCTGAGACTAGCGGGAGATATGAGCAGTTCTTC	CSSETSGRYEQFF
.	.	TRBV11-2	13	TRBJ2-3	TGTGCCAGCACCCTCCTAGGGGTAGATACGCAGTATTTT	CASTLLGVDTQYF
.	.	TRBV7-9	13	TRBJ1-2	TGTGCCAGCAGCACGACAGAGCTTTATGGCTACACCTTC	CASSTTELYGYTF
.	TRBD2	TRBV5-1	14	TRBJ2-3	TGCGCCAGCGACTCGGGGGGGTACACAGATACGCAGTATTTT	CASDSGGYTDTQYF
once	TRBD1	TRBV5-1	15	TRBJ1-5	TGCGCCAGCAGTCAACAGGGGGCAAGCAATCAGCCCCAGCATTTT	CASSQQGASNQPQHF
.	.	TRBV20-1	13	TRBJ1-2	TGCAGTGCTAGAGACCGGACGGGGTATGGCTACACCTTC	CSARDRTGYGYTF
.	TRBD1	TRBV27	15	TRBJ1-1	TGTGCCAGCAGTCCCGTGGACAGGGTGAACACTGAAGCTTTCTTT	CASSPVDRVNTEAFF
.	.	TRBV5-1	12	TRBJ2-1	TGCGCCAGCGGGCCCGAAGGCAATGAGCAGTTCTTC	CASGPEGNEQFF
.	TRBD2	TRBV12-3/TRBV12-4	15	TRBJ2-5	TGTGCCAGTACTAAATTTAGGGGCGGGGGAGAGACCCAGTACTTC	CASTKFRGGGETQYF
.	TRBD1	TRBV7-2	15	TRBJ1-1	TGTGCCAGCAGCTCCTCGGGACAGAAAAGCACTGAAGCTTTCTTT	CASSSSGQKSTEAFF
.	.	TRBV6-5	15	TRBJ1-1	TGTGCCAGCAGCCGAAGGGCAATGATGAACACTGAAGCTTTCTTT	CASSRRAMMNTEAFF
.	.	TRBV20-1	14	TRBJ2-7	TGCAGTGCCCCCGGGATCAGCGGATCTCGGGAGCAGTACTTC	CSAPGISGSREQYF
.	.	TRBV4-3	13	TRBJ2-2	TGCGCCAGCAGCCAAACGCGAAAGGGGGAGCTGTTTTTT	CASSQTRKGELFF
once	TRBD2	TRBV19	15	TRBJ2-4	TGTGCCAGTAGTGGACTAGCGGGACCCAAAAACATTCAGTACTTC	CASSGLAGPKNIQYF
.	.	TRBV20-1	14	TRBJ2-3	TGCAGTGCCGAGGGGGGCGTTGGCACAGATACGCAGTATTTT	CSAEGGVGTDTQYF
.	.	TRBV20-1	13	TRBJ2-7	TGCAGTGCTAGAGCCCCCCAATCCTACGAGCAGTACTTC	CSARAPQSYEQYF
.	TRBD1	TRBV28	15	TRBJ1-2	TGTGCCAGCAGTCCTCAAAACGACAGGGGGTTTGGCTACACCTTC	CASSPQNDRGFGYTF